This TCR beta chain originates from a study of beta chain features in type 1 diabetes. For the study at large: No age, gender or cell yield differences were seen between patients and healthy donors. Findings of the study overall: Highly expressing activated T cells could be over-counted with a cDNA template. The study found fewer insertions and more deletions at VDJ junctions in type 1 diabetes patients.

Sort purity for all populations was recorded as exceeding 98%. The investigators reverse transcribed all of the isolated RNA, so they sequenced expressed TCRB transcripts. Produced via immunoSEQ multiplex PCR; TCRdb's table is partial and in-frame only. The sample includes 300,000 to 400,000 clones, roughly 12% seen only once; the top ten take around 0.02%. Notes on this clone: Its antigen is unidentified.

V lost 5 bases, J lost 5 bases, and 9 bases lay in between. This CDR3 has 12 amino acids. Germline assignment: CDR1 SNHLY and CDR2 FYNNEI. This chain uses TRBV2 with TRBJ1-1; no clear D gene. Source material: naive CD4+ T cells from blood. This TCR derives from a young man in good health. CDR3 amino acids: CASSKRDTEAFF. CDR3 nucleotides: TGTGCCAGCAGTAAGAGGGATACTGAAGCTTTCTTT.